This TCR beta chain was retrieved from a study of T cell responses to AZD1222 COVID-19 vaccine (dated by TCRdb to the early 2020s). About the study as a whole: AZD1222 recipients given second doses at about 4 weeks or at about 12 weeks were pooled, since spike-specific TCR depth and breadth were not found to differ between the two schedules. TCR sequencing covered 230 to 250 trial participants: 207 given two doses of AZD1222 and 26 given two doses of MenACWY control vaccine. Trial participants were enrolled into age subgroups of 18-55, 56-69 and 70-plus years, which contained roughly 150, 30 and 60 TCR-sequenced participants, respectively.

The time point label of this sample denotes: baseline before first vaccination. Samples from vaccinated people were obtained from the UK trials COV001 and COV002, which included a single-blind randomized controlled phase 2/3 trial of AZD1222 (ChAdOx1 nCoV-19) in healthy adults. Trial participant PBMC samples were collected at day 0 and day 28 after the second dose for TCRbeta chain sequencing. Details on this clone: The target of this receptor is not known. Per-nucleotide qualities are absent, and no much larger clonotype sits a single base away.

The CDR3 regions of human TCRbeta chains were subjected to immunosequencing. The authors processed their data as follows. Repertoire TCRs were matched against a reference library of SARS-CoV-2-specific TCRs generated with the MIRA antigen-specificity platform. Breadth meant the fraction of unique TCRs that were SARS-CoV-2-associated, whereas depth meant the fraction of total T cells that were SARS-CoV-2-associated. Using the MIRA data, every spike-specific TCR was mapped to the spike region that the TCR reacted to and assigned to either a CD4 or a CD8 class. Log10-transformed breadth and depth values were compared by one-way ANOVA with Sidak's multiple comparisons tests. TCRdb limited this immuneACCESS table to in-frame rearrangements with V and J called. A share of clones is missing; checked studies link under half to unresolved V genes, and the rest is unexplained. V, J and clone size are those of that table, while D and trimming were read from the DNA. The sample has 90,000 to 140,000 clones on record, 88% of them singletons. Roughly 2.5% of the sample is held by the ten biggest clonotypes.

General findings and caveats noted by the study authors: Reportedly, close to half of the unique spike-specific TCRs recognized epitopes lying outside the regions that are mutated in the B.1.351 and B.1.1.7 variants. Spike-specific TCR breadth and depth rose significantly after two AZD1222 doses compared with day 0 and with MenACWY recipients. Because no day 14 peak-response samples were available, the repertoires could be characterized only after the peak T cell response. The vaccine-associated CD4 TCRs covered the entire spike protein, and the dominant responses fell in regions 160-218 and 743-854. Most participants were white British and females outnumbered males, and the authors suggested that clonal diversity may have been underestimated. Only five to seven AZD1222 recipients were SARS-CoV-2 seropositive at baseline, limiting conclusions about previously exposed vaccinees. The 56-69-year group was small, and its depth increase did not reach significance, likely because of low power.

The receptor was isolated from an adult in good health. The sample was peripheral blood, taken on day 0 of AZD1222 vaccination.

The CDR3 here reads CASSQDRNTEAFF. In nucleotide form, the sequence is TGTGCCAGCAGCCAAGATAGGAACACTGAAGCTTTCTTT. The chain is made from TRBV14 and TRBJ1-1; the D gene assignment is ambiguous. At the junction V is shortened by 0 bases and J by 1 base, with 3 bases in between. Its CDR3 holds 13 amino acids, cysteine through phenylalanine. The DNA shown is the 39-base CDR3, in frame from base 1. Reading the germline V gene gives CDR1 SGHDN and CDR2 FVKESK.